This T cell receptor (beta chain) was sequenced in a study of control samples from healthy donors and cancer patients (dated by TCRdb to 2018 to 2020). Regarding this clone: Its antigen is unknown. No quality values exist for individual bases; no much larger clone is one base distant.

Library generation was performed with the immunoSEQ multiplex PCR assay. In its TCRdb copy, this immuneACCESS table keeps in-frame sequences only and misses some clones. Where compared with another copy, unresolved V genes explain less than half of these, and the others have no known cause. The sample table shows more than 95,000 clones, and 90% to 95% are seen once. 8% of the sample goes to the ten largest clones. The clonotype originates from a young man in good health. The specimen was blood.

The sequenced DNA is TGTGCCAGCACCCCCAGGCGGGGGAACACTGAAGCTTTCTTT. It codes for CASTPRRGNTEAFF. The chain joins TRBV11-2 to TRBJ1-1, with no reliable assignment of the D segment. Trimming removed 7 bases from V and 1 base from J, leaving 13 bases between the germline ends. For CDR1 and CDR2, the germline V gene lists SGHAT and FQNNGV. From its cysteine to its phenylalanine, the CDR3 spans 14 amino acids. Of all the DNA, just the CDR3 is kept, 42 bases in frame from base 1.